A selection of T cell receptor beta chains follows, all from one sample in a study of T cell responses to AZD1222 COVID-19 vaccine. Data came from immunoSEQ multiplex PCR; TCRdb stores just in-frame clones and leaves some out. The sample lists about 100,000 clones; around 87% were seen once. The sequencing here drew on peripheral blood, taken on day 0 of MenACWY control vaccination. The receptors shown here come from an adult in good health. Both conserved end residues are part of each CDR3. The D gene is left open where the match is weak. Rows may omit the clone size; those that give it use once, few, many or a size class.

v_gene,j_gene,d_gene,abundance,CDR3aa,CDR3nt
TRBV5-1,TRBJ2-4,NA,NA,CASAGTVQNIQYF,TGCGCCAGCGCGGGGACGGTGCAAAACATTCAGTACTTC
TRBV10-3,TRBJ2-3,TRBD1,NA,CAIRGQENSSTDTQYF,TGTGCCATCAGAGGACAGGAAAATTCTAGCACAGATACGCAGTATTTT
TRBV18,TRBJ2-5,NA,NA,CASSGGETQYF,TGTGCCAGCTCGGGTGGAGAGACCCAGTACTTC
TRBV5-5,TRBJ2-2,NA,NA,CASSLRNRADTGELFF,TGTGCCAGCAGCTTGAGGAACAGGGCTGACACCGGGGAGCTGTTTTTT
TRBV6-5,TRBJ1-2,TRBD1,once,CASSQGGSHGYTF,TGTGCCAGCAGTCAGGGGGGGAGTCATGGCTACACCTTC
TRBV11-2,TRBJ2-5,TRBD2,NA,CASSLSGTSGRAGETQYF,TGTGCCAGCAGCTTGTCCGGGACTAGCGGGAGGGCCGGGGAGACCCAGTACTTC
TRBV7-2,TRBJ2-5,TRBD2,NA,CASSGLAGQETQYF,TGTGCCAGCAGCGGACTAGCGGGGCAAGAGACCCAGTACTTC
TRBV25-1,TRBJ2-2,NA,NA,CASSESVRNTGELFF,TGTGCCAGCAGTGAATCGGTTCGGAACACCGGGGAGCTGTTTTTT
TRBV30,TRBJ2-5,NA,NA,CAWSIGETQYF,TGTGCCTGGTCTATAGGGGAGACCCAGTACTTC
TRBV5-1,TRBJ2-7,NA,NA,CASSRAGSYEQYF,TGCGCCAGCAGCCGGGCAGGGTCCTACGAGCAGTACTTC
TRBV10-2,TRBJ1-1,NA,NA,CASFPSWGGTEAFF,TGCGCCAGCTTCCCGTCTTGGGGGGGAACTGAAGCTTTCTTT
TRBV7-2,TRBJ2-1,NA,NA,CASRLPGINNEQFF,TGTGCCAGCAGACTACCGGGAATTAACAATGAGCAGTTCTTC
TRBV28,TRBJ1-5,TRBD1,NA,CASSSSGTGVNQPQHF,TGTGCCAGCAGTTCCTCCGGGACAGGGGTAAATCAGCCCCAGCATTTT
TRBV7-6,TRBJ2-7,TRBD2,NA,CASSLGGGFTYEQYF,TGTGCCAGCAGCTTAGGGGGGGGGTTCACCTACGAGCAGTACTTC
TRBV28,TRBJ1-2,TRBD1,NA,CASSSGGGGYTF,TGTGCCAGCAGCTCAGGGGGTGGGGGCTACACCTTC
TRBV5-1,TRBJ2-3,TRBD1,few,CASSLQGAGTDTQYF,TGCGCCAGCAGCTTACAGGGGGCGGGCACAGATACGCAGTATTTT
TRBV28,TRBJ1-1,TRBD1,NA,CASRTPGQGRNTEAFF,TGTGCCAGCAGGACGCCCGGACAGGGGAGAAACACTGAAGCTTTCTTT
TRBV7-3,TRBJ2-1,NA,few,CASSPNTLYNEQFF,TGTGCCAGCAGTCCCAACACCCTCTACAATGAGCAGTTCTTC
TRBV5-1,TRBJ2-5,TRBD2,NA,CASSFSGGETQYF,TGCGCCAGCAGCTTTAGCGGGGGGGAGACCCAGTACTTC
TRBV19,TRBJ1-1,NA,NA,CASTRTVYMNTEAFF,TGTGCCAGTACGCGGACAGTTTACATGAACACTGAAGCTTTCTTT
TRBV4-1,TRBJ2-2,NA,NA,CASSQAGRQPGAGELFF,TGCGCCAGCAGCCAAGCCGGGAGACAGCCAGGCGCCGGGGAGCTGTTTTTT
TRBV12-3/TRBV12-4,TRBJ2-7,NA,NA,CASRKTGSHEQYF,TGTGCCAGCCGCAAGACAGGATCCCACGAGCAGTACTTC
TRBV7-9,TRBJ2-2,NA,NA,CALASAHTGELFF,TGTGCCCTGGCTAGTGCGCACACCGGGGAGCTGTTTTTT
TRBV4-3,TRBJ2-1,NA,NA,CASSQEWGPYNEQFF,TGCGCCAGCAGCCAAGAGTGGGGGCCCTACAATGAGCAGTTCTTC
TRBV28,TRBJ1-2,NA,NA,CASSLFAGSGGYTF,TGTGCCAGCAGTTTATTCGCAGGGTCGGGTGGCTACACCTTC
TRBV10-3,TRBJ1-5,NA,NA,CAISESIDSNQPQHF,TGTGCCATCAGTGAGTCGATAGATAGCAATCAGCCCCAGCATTTT
TRBV5-4,TRBJ1-1,NA,NA,CASSPGGGQPNTEAFF,TGTGCCAGCAGCCCCGGAGGGGGGCAGCCGAACACTGAAGCTTTCTTT
TRBV9,TRBJ2-3,NA,NA,CASSVGSGTDTQYF,TGTGCCAGCAGCGTAGGGAGTGGAACAGATACGCAGTATTTT
TRBV30,TRBJ2-7,TRBD1,NA,CARKGDRGHEQYF,TGTGCTCGGAAGGGGGACAGGGGCCACGAGCAGTACTTC
TRBV11-2,TRBJ2-7,NA,NA,CASSRTGTYVSEQYF,TGTGCCAGCAGCCGAACAGGGACGTACGTAAGCGAGCAGTACTTC
TRBV5-4,TRBJ2-2,TRBD2,NA,CASSSGTSDPNTGELFF,TGTGCCAGCAGCTCCGGGACTAGCGACCCGAACACCGGGGAGCTGTTTTTT
TRBV6-5,TRBJ1-2,NA,few,CASRGGLGGGGYTF,TGTGCCAGCAGAGGAGGGCTAGGTGGAGGAGGCTACACCTTC
TRBV5-1,TRBJ1-1,TRBD1,NA,CASSRQGMNTEAFF,TGCGCCAGCAGCAGACAGGGGATGAACACTGAAGCTTTCTTT
TRBV7-2,TRBJ1-1,NA,NA,CASSLRGNRVNTEAFF,TGTGCCAGCAGCTTAAGAGGGAATCGGGTGAACACTGAAGCTTTCTTT
TRBV12-3/TRBV12-4,TRBJ1-2,NA,NA,CASARTNYGYTF,TGTGCCAGTGCCCGGACTAACTATGGCTACACCTTC
TRBV28,TRBJ2-2,NA,NA,CASSKGASPLGELFF,TGTGCCAGCAGCAAGGGAGCGAGTCCCCTCGGGGAGCTGTTTTTT
TRBV7-2,TRBJ1-5,NA,once,CASSPDRLQPQHF,TGTGCCAGCAGCCCCGACAGGTTGCAGCCCCAGCATTTT
TRBV27,TRBJ1-5,TRBD1,NA,CASSVPGQAHQPQHF,TGTGCCAGCAGTGTTCCGGGACAGGCTCATCAGCCCCAGCATTTT